The entry below gives a single TCR beta chain sequence along with its context. The study drew participants aged 18 to 89 years from some 25 US areas. The germline gives CDR1 SGHNT, CDR2 YYREEE (reference sequence). The CDR3 is made up of 11 amino acids. The germline V and J ends were trimmed by 5 bases and 4 bases, with 4 bases remaining between them. Measured with immunoSEQ multiplex PCR; TCRdb has only the in-frame clones, and not every one. The table has 450,000 to 500,000 clones, about 90% seen once; the top ten hold roughly 0.7%. This sample was taken from a study of blood T cell repertoires in COVID-19.

The rearrangement uses TRBV5-4 and TRBJ2-1; the D is unclear. The receptor was derived from a woman younger than 30 who had recovered from COVID-19. The sample comprised PBMCs or T cells enriched from blood (not recorded which). CDR3 sequence reads: CASSSYNEQFF. The CDR3 coding sequence is TGTGCCAGCAGTTCTTACAATGAGCAGTTCTTC.